The source of this T cell receptor (beta chain) is a study of CD8+ T cells in alopecia areata. V was shortened by 1 base and J by 5 bases, with 12 bases between the two germline ends. The CDR3 has 14 residues. It was cDNA, reverse transcribed from extracted RNA, that served as the sequencing template. The assay was immunoSEQ multiplex PCR, and TCRdb's table has in-frame clones only and misses some. This table holds 130,000 to 150,000 clones, roughly half found once. General study points: Alphabeta T cells residing in normal skin are also sequenced in scalp samples.

Points on this clone: Its antigen is undetermined.

V is TRBV23-1 and J is TRBJ2-7, with D perhaps TRBD1 (6 bases). TRBV23-1 is an ORF, with its function uncertain. This clonotype was obtained from a human donor with alopecia areata. This specimen consisted of CD4+ T cells sorted from blood, obtained at week 0. CDR3 region: CASSQYWGRDEQYF. CDR3 nucleotides: TGCGCCAGCAGTCAATATTGGGGGCGCGACGAGCAGTACTTC.